This entry lists 24 T cell receptor beta chains sequenced from one sample in a study of T-cell memory formation after mild COVID-19. TCRdb used MiXCR to reprocess the 5' RACE reads, holding one entry per CDR3 protein. The sample has about 290,000 distinct CDR3 sequences; 15% to 20% are singletons. The sequencing sample was made of PBMCs or a T cell subset sorted from them (not recorded which). The receptors here all came from a man between 18 and 35 years old who had mild COVID-19 (a few samples of this study predate the infection). Cell type and time point are not known.

The chain carries TRBV28 and TRBJ1-2; 8 bases are a match to TRBD1. Germline V gene data show CDR1 as MDHEN and CDR2 as SYDVKM. This CDR3 is 18 amino acids long. J gave up 5 bases and V 7 bases, and 21 bases lay outside the gene matches. The CDR3 bases are TGTGCCAGCATTAGATATCTGACAGGGGACCTGCCCCAATATGGCTACACCTTC. Translation gives CASIRYLTGDLPQYGYTF.

This clonotype was seen a few times. The gene calls are TRBV23-1 and TRBJ2-3; a weak D match, TRBD1 (6 bases). TRBV23-1 is known as an ORF, though its function is uncertain. V lost 7 bases to trimming and J lost 4 bases, with 12 bases between them. This CDR3 is built from 13 residues. The CDR3 protein is CASNWKGADTQYF. The CDR3 bases are TGCGCCAGCAACTGGAAGGGGGCAGATACGCAGTATTTT.

This clonotype has more than one count but fewer than ten. The chain combines TRBV7-2 with TRBJ2-2, with D uncertain. Germline V CDR1 and CDR2: SGHTA, FQGNSA. The V end lost 5 bases, the J end lost 0 bases, and 10 bases lay between the germline ends. The CDR3 extends over 15 amino acids. The CDR3 DNA follows: TGTGCCAGCAGCCCCCAGGCTGCGAACACCGGGGAGCTGTTTTTT. Protein product: CASSPQAANTGELFF.

This clonotype was seen a handful of times. CDR3 DNA sequence: TGCGCCAGCAGGTCAGATTTGGGCAAAAACATTCAGTACTTC. Its translation is CASRSDLGKNIQYF. V is TRBV5-1 and J is TRBJ2-4; unclear D gene. The CDR3 sequence is 14 residues long. Germline V gives CDR1 SGHRS, CDR2 YFSETQ. V dropped 5 bases and J dropped 3 bases, with 12 bases sitting between them.

This clonotype turned up a few times. This chain uses TRBV4-1 with TRBJ1-4, with D possibly TRBD1 on 5 matching bases. Germline CDR1 MGHRA, CDR2 YSYEKL. The ends were cut back, 2 bases at V and 12 bases at J, with 7 bases in the middle. The length of the CDR3 is 11 residues. The CDR3 DNA follows: TGCGCCAGCAGCCAACGGGGGGAACTGTTTTTT. Protein: CASSQRGELFF.

This clonotype has ten or more counts. V is TRBV5-1 and J is TRBJ2-5; D may match TRBD1 or TRBD2 (5 bases each). With 6 bases removed from V and 0 bases from J, the gap between germline ends came to 15 bases. Per the germline V gene, CDR1 is SGHRS and CDR2 is YFSETQ. The CDR3 contains 15 residues. The CDR3 is CASTPGRQYQETQYF. CDR3 nucleotides: TGCGCCAGCACCCCGGGACGGCAGTACCAAGAGACCCAGTACTTC.

The rearrangement links TRBV29-1 to TRBJ2-3, with D hard to call. CDR1 SQVTM and CDR2 ANQGSEA come from the germline V gene. The CDR3 has 13 residues. V lost 6 bases and J lost 1, with 11 bases in between. CDR3 sequence (DNA): TGCAGCGTAATTCCGAGCGGCACAGATACGCAGTATTTT. Its protein is CSVIPSGTDTQYF.

In its sample, this clonotype was seen a few times. The V and J genes are TRBV4-1 and TRBJ2-1, with TRBD2 as a possible D gene (6 bases). Germline V gene lookup returns CDR1 MGHRA and CDR2 YSYEKL. The V end lost 2 bases, the J end lost 5 bases, and 16 bases lay between the germline ends. The CDR3 is 16 amino acids. The CDR3 loop is CASSQREWEANNEQFF. The CDR3 DNA is TGCGCCAGCAGCCAACGCGAATGGGAGGCCAACAATGAGCAGTTCTTC.

V is TRBV27 and J is TRBJ1-5; D gene ambiguous. The CDR3 loop spans 13 amino acids. V was shortened by 3 bases and J by 1 base, with 4 bases between the two germline ends. From germline, CDR1 is MNHEY and CDR2 SMNVEV (reference sequence). DNA for the CDR3: TGTGCCAGCAGTTTTTTCAGCAATCAGCCCCAGCATTTT. Translating gives CASSFFSNQPQHF.

CDR3 residues: CATSRTAGTVVTQYF. CDR3 sequence (DNA): TGTGCCACCAGCAGAACCGCCGGGACAGTCGTGACGCAGTATTTT. The chain joins TRBV15 to TRBJ2-3; 7 bases agree with TRBD1. V was clipped by 2 bases and J by 9 bases; unmatched bases: 11. CDR3 length: 15 amino acids. CDR1 LNHNV and CDR2 YYDKDF come from the germline V gene (reference sequence). Drawing the rest from reference TRBV15 and TRBJ2-3, the complete variable domain is DAMVIQNPRYQVTQFGKPVTLSCSQTLNHNVMYWYQQKSSQAPKLLFHYYDKDFNNEADTPDNFQSRRPNTSFCFLDIRSPGLGDTAMYLCATSRTAGTVVTQYFGPGTRLTVL.

This clonotype appeared a few times. This rearrangement joins TRBV19 to TRBJ2-3; 9 bases agree with TRBD2. Germline V gene sequence: CDR1 LNHDA, CDR2 SQIVND (reference sequence). The CDR3 is 15 residues long. J was trimmed by 9 bases and V by 0 bases; bases with no gene match: 7. For the CDR3, the DNA is TGTGCCAGTAGTATAGATGGCGGGAGGGGCCGAACGCAGTATTTT. This gives the protein CASSIDGGRGRTQYF.

This clonotype was counted a few times. The chain carries TRBV7-2 and TRBJ2-5; 7 bases fit TRBD1. Trimming cost V 7 bases and J 1 base; bases outside gene matches: 6. The CDR3 has 14 amino acids. Germline CDR1 SGHTA, CDR2 FQGNSA. CDR3 coding DNA: TGTGCCAGCACCTTGGGGACAGTCCAAGAGACCCAGTACTTC. Amino acids: CASTLGTVQETQYF.

The V call is TRBV20-1, the J call TRBJ1-2; 8 positions agree with TRBD1. V lost 2 bases and J lost 8; bases outside the gene matches: 7. The CDR3 is made up of 13 amino acids. Germline CDR1 is DFQATT and CDR2 is SNEGSKA (reference sequence). In DNA, the CDR3 is TGCAGTGCTAGACGACAGGGGCCTCGAGGCTACACCTTC. This codes for CSARRQGPRGYTF.

The rearrangement links TRBV20-1 to TRBJ1-5, with D perhaps TRBD1 (5 bases). CDR1 DFQATT and CDR2 SNEGSKA come from the germline V gene (reference sequence). The V end was cut by 3 bases, the J end by 6 bases, with 12 bases between. The CDR3 contains 13 residues. CDR3 in DNA: TGCAGTGCTAGTAGCCAGGGCGGTCAGCCCCAGCATTTT. Its protein is CSASSQGGQPQHF.

This clonotype was observed at least ten times. The chain uses TRBV4-1 and TRBJ1-1; D uncertain. The germline gives CDR1 MGHRA, CDR2 YSYEKL. The CDR3 has 12 amino acids. The V end was cut by 3 bases, the J end by 2 bases, with 4 bases between. The CDR3: CASSQVNTEAFF. In nucleotides, the CDR3 is TGCGCCAGCAGCCAGGTCAACACTGAAGCTTTCTTT.

The V gene is TRBV7-2, the J gene TRBJ1-2; possibly TRBD1 for D (5 bases). This CDR3 contains 15 residues. Trimming took 3 bases from V and 3 from J, leaving 14 bases between them. Per the germline V gene, CDR1 is SGHTA and CDR2 is FQGNSA. The chain's CDR3 is CASSLTTGRDYGYTF. CDR3 DNA: TGTGCCAGCAGCTTGACAACAGGCCGGGACTATGGCTACACCTTC.

The chain links TRBV20-1 to TRBJ2-3, with D perhaps TRBD2 (5 bases). The CDR3 is 14 amino acids. Trimming took 4 bases from V and 0 from J, leaving 11 bases between them. Germline V gene lookup returns CDR1 DFQATT and CDR2 SNEGSKA (reference sequence). CDR3 in amino acids: CSAKRGGSTDTQYF. DNA for the CDR3: TGCAGTGCTAAACGTGGCGGGAGCACAGATACGCAGTATTTT.

This clonotype has a count of ten or more. The V gene is TRBV20-1, the J gene TRBJ2-7; tentative D call: TRBD2 (6 bases). The ends were cut back, 3 bases at V and 0 bases at J, with 12 bases in the middle. The CDR3 runs 14 residues. Looked up from germline, CDR1 is DFQATT and CDR2 is SNEGSKA (reference sequence). The CDR3 region has the DNA TGCAGTGCTAGCGGGGGTCTGAGCTCCTACGAGCAGTACGTC. Translation: CSASGGLSSYEQYV.

In DNA, the CDR3 is TGTGCCAGCAAACGAATGGACAGGGCCTACGAGCAGTACTTC. It is translated as CASKRMDRAYEQYF. The chain employs TRBV6-5 and TRBJ2-7; 8 bases agree with TRBD1. CDR1 MNHEY and CDR2 SVGAGI come from the germline V gene. CDR3 length equals 14 residues. J gave up 2 bases and V 7 bases, and 7 bases lay outside the gene matches.

The chain recombines TRBV28 with TRBJ2-1; D is ambiguous. V gave up 7 bases and J gave up 5 bases, with 9 bases separating them. Germline V gene sequence: CDR1 MDHEN, CDR2 SYDVKM. The CDR3 runs 12 residues. CDR3 bases: TGTGCCAGCATGTGGGGAAACAATGAGCAGTTCTTC. It yields the protein CASMWGNNEQFF.

The rearrangement joins TRBV7-3 to TRBJ2-3; D possibly corresponds to TRBD2 (5 bases). CDR3 length equals 14 residues. Germline values: CDR1 SGHTA, CDR2 FQGTGA. V was cut by 5 bases and J by 3 bases, with 12 bases left in between. This chain's CDR3 is CASSPSGVTDTQYF. The CDR3 nucleotides read TGTGCCAGCAGCCCCTCCGGGGTGACAGATACGCAGTATTTT.

This clonotype showed up just a few times. The genes are TRBV5-1 and TRBJ1-1; possibly TRBD1 for D (5 bases). There are 14 residues in the CDR3. Germline V gene data show CDR1 as SGHRS and CDR2 as YFSETQ. Trimming left V 3 bases short and J 0 bases short, with 9 bases between. This CDR3 reads CASSWDFLNTEAFF. The CDR3 DNA sequence: TGCGCCAGCAGCTGGGACTTCCTGAACACTGAAGCTTTCTTT.

V usage is TRBV7-2 and J usage is TRBJ2-5; 9 positions agree with TRBD1. The CDR3 runs to 14 residues. Germline CDR1 is SGHTA and CDR2 is FQGNSA. V was clipped by 5 bases and J by 4 bases; unmatched bases: 5. For the CDR3, the DNA is TGTGCCAGCAGCCCTACGACAGGGGGAGAGACCCAGTACTTC. Translated: CASSPTTGGETQYF. Full variable domain (rest looked up from reference TRBV7-2 and TRBJ2-5): GAGVSQSPSNKVTEKGKDVELRCDPISGHTALYWYRQSLGQGLEFLIYFQGNSAPDKSGLPSDRFSAERTGGSVSTLTIQRTQQEDSAVYLCASSPTTGGETQYFGPGTRLLVL.

This clonotype showed up just once. This chain links TRBV6-1 with TRBJ2-5; tentative D call: TRBD1 (6 bases). Looked up from germline, CDR1 is MNHNS and CDR2 is SASEGT. The CDR3 extends over 16 amino acids. Deletions cut 8 bases from V and 2 bases from J, with 21 bases between. The CDR3, as DNA: TGTGCCAGCGTACTTGGTCAGGGGAACGGTCAAGAGACCCAGTACTTC. Translated: CASVLGQGNGQETQYF.